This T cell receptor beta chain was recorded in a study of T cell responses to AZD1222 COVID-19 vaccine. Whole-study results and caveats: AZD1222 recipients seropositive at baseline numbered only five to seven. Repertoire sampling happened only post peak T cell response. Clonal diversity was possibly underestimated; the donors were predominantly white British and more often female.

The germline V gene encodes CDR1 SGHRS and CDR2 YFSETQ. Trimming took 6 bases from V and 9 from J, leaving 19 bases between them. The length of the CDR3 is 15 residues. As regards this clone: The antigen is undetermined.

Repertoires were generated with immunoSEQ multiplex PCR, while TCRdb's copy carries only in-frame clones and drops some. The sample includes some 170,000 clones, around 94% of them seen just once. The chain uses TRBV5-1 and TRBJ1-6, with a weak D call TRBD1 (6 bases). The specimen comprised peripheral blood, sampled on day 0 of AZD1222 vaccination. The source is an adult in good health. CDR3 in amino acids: CASTDGGQTGSPLHF. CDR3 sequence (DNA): TGCGCCAGCACCGATGGGGGCCAAACGGGTTCACCCCTCCACTTT.